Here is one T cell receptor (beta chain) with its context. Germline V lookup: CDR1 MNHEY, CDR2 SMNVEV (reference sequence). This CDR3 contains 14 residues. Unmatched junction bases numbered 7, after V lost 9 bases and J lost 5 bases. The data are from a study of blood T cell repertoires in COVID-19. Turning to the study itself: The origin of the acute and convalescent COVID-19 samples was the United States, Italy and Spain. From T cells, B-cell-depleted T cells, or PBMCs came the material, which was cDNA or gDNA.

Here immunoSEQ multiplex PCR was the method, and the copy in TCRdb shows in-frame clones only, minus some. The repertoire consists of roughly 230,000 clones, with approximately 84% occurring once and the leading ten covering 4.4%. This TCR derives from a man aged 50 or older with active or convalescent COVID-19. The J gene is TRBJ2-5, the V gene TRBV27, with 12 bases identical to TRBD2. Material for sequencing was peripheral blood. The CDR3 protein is CASQGLAGGETQYF. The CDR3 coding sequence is TGTGCCAGTCAGGGGCTAGCGGGGGGGGAGACCCAGTACTTC.